The 9 T cell receptor beta chains listed next were all sequenced from one sample in a study of blood T cell dynamics during melanoma immunotherapy. Documented time point: pre-treatment baseline. Clones were read by immunoSEQ multiplex PCR, and TCRdb kept only the in-frame ones, dropping some. This table holds about 15,000 clones, roughly 84% found once. Sequences were derived from blood, sampled from a patient treated with checkpoint blockade. These receptors all come from a human donor with melanoma.

V and J are TRBV7-9 and TRBJ2-1; D tentatively reads TRBD1 or TRBD2 (5 bases each). The V and J ends lost 5 bases and 4 bases respectively, with 15 bases between them. Germline V gene data show CDR1 as SEHNR and CDR2 as FQNEAQ (reference sequence). CDR3 size: 15 residues. CDR3 DNA sequence: TGTGCCAGCAGCCAGACCGGGACGTTGTACAATGAGCAGTTCTTC. Its protein product is CASSQTGTLYNEQFF. The full variable domain, completed using reference TRBV7-9 and TRBJ2-1, is DTGVSQNPRHKITKRGQNVTFRCDPISEHNRLYWYRQTLGQGPEFLTYFQNEAQLEKSRLLSDRFSAERPKGSFSTLEIQRTEQGDSAMYLCASSQTGTLYNEQFFGPGTRLTVL.

This clone was observed a few times. V and J are TRBV7-9 and TRBJ2-1; TRBD1 aligns across 11 bases. Germline V gives CDR1 SEHNR, CDR2 FQNEAQ (reference sequence). CDR3 size: 16 residues. After removal of 7 bases from V and 7 bases from J, the junction contained 12 bases not matched to a gene. CDR3 protein: CASNHRGTGGTNEQFF. The CDR3 DNA is TGTGCCAGCAATCATAGAGGGACAGGGGGTACTAATGAGCAGTTCTTC.

This chain uses TRBV6-1 with TRBJ1-1; 7 bases agree with TRBD1. V was clipped by 3 bases and J by 5 bases; unmatched bases: 6. Germline V gene data show CDR1 as MNHNS and CDR2 as SASEGT. The CDR3 consists of 14 residues. This CDR3 is CASSETRGGTEAFF. The CDR3 DNA is TGTGCCAGCAGTGAGACCAGGGGGGGGACTGAAGCTTTCTTT.

This chain links TRBV14 with TRBJ2-7, with 7 positions matching TRBD2. The V and J ends lost 2 bases and 4 bases, in that order; junction bases with no gene match: 8. Per the germline V gene, CDR1 is SGHDN and CDR2 is FVKESK. This CDR3 has 15 amino acids. The CDR3 bases are TGTGCCAGCAGCCAAAGGTGGGGAGGGTGGTACGAGCAGTACTTC. Residues: CASSQRWGGWYEQYF.

This chain links TRBV7-2 with TRBJ2-7; tentatively, D is TRBD1 (7 bases). V was cut by 5 bases and J by 4 bases, with 18 bases left in between. This CDR3 has 15 amino acids. Germline V gene data show CDR1 as SGHTA and CDR2 as FQGNSA. This chain's CDR3 is CASSVLRGTVYEQYF. For the CDR3, the DNA is TGTGCCAGCAGCGTTTTACGCGGGACAGTTTACGAGCAGTACTTC.

The V and J genes are TRBV5-8 and TRBJ1-3; 8 nucleotides line up with TRBD1. The V and J ends lost 2 bases and 3 bases, in that order; junction bases with no gene match: 1. Germline CDR1 is SGHTS and CDR2 is YDEGEE. The CDR3 is made up of 14 amino acids. The CDR3 region is CASSLDRGGNTIYF. CDR3 nucleotide sequence: TGTGCCAGCAGCTTAGACAGGGGTGGAAACACCATATATTTT.

The sample holds a few counts of this clone. The V and J genes are TRBV6-1 and TRBJ2-3; D uncertain. Deletions cut 10 bases from V and 0 bases from J, with 17 bases between. The CDR3 totals 15 residues. Germline V gives CDR1 MNHNS, CDR2 SASEGT. For the CDR3, the DNA is TGTGCCACCCAATCGAGAAACAAGAGCACAGATACGCAGTATTTT. Translating it yields CATQSRNKSTDTQYF.

The rearrangement joins TRBV27 to TRBJ2-1; D uncertain. The V end was cut by 3 bases, the J end by 0 bases, with 9 bases between. This CDR3 is 15 amino acids long. Germline loops: CDR1 MNHEY, CDR2 SMNVEV (reference sequence). The CDR3 bases are TGTGCCAGCAGTTTCGACACCAGCTCCTACAATGAGCAGTTCTTC. This encodes CASSFDTSSYNEQFF.

The DNA for the CDR3 is TGTGCCAGCAAAAAACTAGGGGGTTGGGAGACCCAGTACTTC. This encodes CASKKLGGWETQYF. The rearrangement uses TRBV28 and TRBJ2-5; perhaps TRBD1 as D (6 bases). CDR3 length: 14 amino acids. The germline gives CDR1 MDHEN, CDR2 SYDVKM. Trimming took 7 bases from V and 5 from J, leaving 17 bases between them.